The 28 T cell receptor beta chains below all came from one sample that was sequenced in a study of cytomegalovirus exposure and HLA in healthy donors. Data came from immunoSEQ multiplex PCR; TCRdb stores just in-frame clones and leaves some out. The sample includes some 130,000 clones, 84% of them seen just once. Sequenced material: PBMCs. The receptors stem from a young woman in good health and CMV-seronegative.

At least ten counts were recorded for this clone. The rearrangement uses TRBV4-2 and TRBJ2-1, with 15 bases fitting TRBD2. This CDR3 has 16 amino acids. Trimming removed 0 bases from V and 10 bases from J; junction bases left unmatched: 4. Germline loops: CDR1 LGHNA, CDR2 YNFKEQ. CDR3 in DNA: TGTGCCAGCAGCCAAGATGGGACTAGCGGGGGGTACGAGCAGTTCTTC. This sequence encodes CASSQDGTSGGYEQFF.

This clone turned up a few times. The chain employs TRBV6-5 and TRBJ1-5; D is unresolved. Germline assignment: CDR1 MNHEY and CDR2 SVGAGI. Deletions cut 0 bases from V and 2 bases from J, with 5 bases between. The length of the CDR3 is 14 residues. The CDR3 loop reads CASSYSEGNQPQHF. In DNA, the CDR3 is TGTGCCAGCAGTTACTCCGAGGGCAATCAGCCCCAGCATTTT.

The chain employs TRBV5-4 and TRBJ1-1; tentatively, D is TRBD1 (5 bases). Germline V lookup: CDR1 SGHNT, CDR2 YYREEE (reference sequence). V was pared by 1 base and J by 3 bases, with 10 bases between. The CDR3 sequence is 14 residues long. The CDR3 spells CASSLRAGDTEAFF. CDR3 sequence (DNA): TGTGCCAGCAGCTTGAGGGCGGGGGACACTGAAGCTTTCTTT. The variable domain in full, completed from reference TRBV5-4 and TRBJ1-1, reads ETGVTQSPTHLIKTRGQQVTLRCSSQSGHNTVSWYQQALGQGPQFIFQYYREEENGRGNFPPRFSGLQFPNYSSELNVNALELDDSALYLCASSLRAGDTEAFFGQGTRLTVV.

The genes are TRBV6-5 and TRBJ1-4; 10 bases are shared with TRBD1. The V and J ends lost 4 bases and 8 bases, in that order; junction bases with no gene match: 7. The CDR3 sequence is 15 residues long. CDR1 is MNHEY and CDR2 is SVGAGI in the germline V gene. CDR3 region: CASSSTGGRREKLFF. CDR3 in DNA: TGTGCCAGCAGTTCGACAGGGGGCAGGAGGGAAAAACTGTTTTTT.

J is TRBJ1-3 and V is TRBV6-1; weak D call: TRBD1 (5 bases). V lost 3 bases to trimming and J lost 4 bases, with 10 bases between them. The germline CDR1 and CDR2 sequences are MNHNS and SASEGT. The CDR3 spans 14 residues. The DNA for the CDR3 is TGTGCCAGCAGTGATAGGGGCTACGGAAACACCATATATTTT. Translating gives CASSDRGYGNTIYF.

The CDR3 region is CASSLDSLWTKLDEQYF. DNA of the CDR3: TGTGCCAGCAGCTTAGATAGCCTCTGGACTAAGTTGGATGAGCAGTACTTC. The chain has TRBV11-3 and TRBJ2-7, with a weak D call TRBD2 (6 bases). The V gene lost 0 bases and the J gene lost 7 bases, with 22 bases spanning the gap. This CDR3 contains 17 residues. Germline-derived CDR1 and CDR2 are SGHNT and YENEEA.

The chain joins TRBV18 to TRBJ2-3; TRBD1 aligns across 7 bases. Trimming cost V 3 bases and J 0 bases; bases outside gene matches: 9. This CDR3 region has 17 residues. Germline lookup yields CDR1 KGHSH and CDR2 LQKENI. The DNA for the CDR3 is TGTGCCAGCTCACCGACGGGACAGCCGGAAAGCACAGATACGCAGTATTTT. It specifies CASSPTGQPESTDTQYF.

Of note for this clone: Other DNA sequences in the same sample also yield this CDR3. V usage is TRBV7-2 and J usage is TRBJ2-3; D may be TRBD1 (5 bases). Germline CDR1 reads SGHTA; CDR2 reads FQGNSA. The CDR3 has 15 amino acids. Deletions cut 0 bases from V and 0 bases from J, with 7 bases between. This CDR3 reads CASSLAPGSTDTQYF. DNA for the CDR3: TGTGCCAGCAGCTTAGCCCCAGGGAGCACAGATACGCAGTATTTT.

This chain uses TRBV9 with TRBJ1-1, with 10 bases aligning to TRBD1. The germline V gene has CDR1 SGDLS and CDR2 YYNGEE. The ends lost 4 bases at V and 1 base at J; junction bases unmatched: 4. CDR3 length: 15 residues. CDR3 nucleotides: TGTGCCAGCAGCTCCAGGACAGGGGGGAACACTGAAGCTTTCTTT. Protein: CASSSRTGGNTEAFF.

This chain connects TRBV2 to TRBJ2-2; no clear D gene. Germline CDR1 is SNHLY and CDR2 is FYNNEI. The V end was cut by 7 bases, the J end by 5 bases, with 8 bases between. The CDR3 spans 12 residues. The CDR3 sequence is CASTRETGELFF. The CDR3, as DNA: TGTGCCAGCACCCGCGAGACCGGGGAGCTGTTTTTT.

This clone was recorded only once. This chain links TRBV2 with TRBJ2-1, with 10 positions matching TRBD2. This CDR3 spans 16 amino acids. Trimming at V came to 6 bases and at J to 7 bases, leaving 12 bases not matched to a gene. Germline CDR1 and CDR2: SNHLY and FYNNEI. The CDR3 spells CASRLQPGLAPNEQFF. The CDR3 region has the DNA TGTGCCAGCAGATTACAACCGGGACTAGCGCCGAATGAGCAGTTCTTC.

The chain has TRBV7-2 and TRBJ2-2; 9 bases map to TRBD1. This CDR3 comprises 15 residues. V was clipped by 3 bases and J by 5 bases; unmatched bases: 4. Germline V gene sequence: CDR1 SGHTA, CDR2 FQGNSA. CDR3 sequence reads: CASSLDRGGTGELFF. In DNA, the CDR3 is TGTGCCAGCAGCTTGGACAGGGGAGGGACCGGGGAGCTGTTTTTT.

V gene TRBV6-7 combines with J gene TRBJ2-1; 11 positions agree with TRBD2. TRBV6-7 is an open reading frame whose function is uncertain. Trimming took 9 bases from V and 9 from J; bases not matched to a gene: 10. The CDR3 totals 14 residues. CDR3 bases: TGTGCCAGGGGCTTAGCGGGGGGGCTCACTGAGCAGTTCTTC. Encoded protein: CARGLAGGLTEQFF.

This chain links TRBV5-4 with TRBJ1-1; D ambiguous. Deletions cut 5 bases from V and 2 bases from J, with 13 bases between. This CDR3 is 14 amino acids long. Germline CDR1 and CDR2: SGHNT and YYREEE (reference sequence). The CDR3 region is CASREGRGNTEAFF. CDR3 nucleotides: TGTGCCAGCAGGGAGGGTCGGGGAAACACTGAAGCTTTCTTT.

This clone was counted only a few times. V and J are TRBV30 and TRBJ2-7; 7 bases are shared with TRBD1. V was clipped by 3 bases and J by 1 base; unmatched bases: 6. The CDR3 runs 14 residues. Germline V gene lookup returns CDR1 GTSNPN and CDR2 SVGIG (reference sequence). CDR3 protein: CAWSEGDSSYEQYF. CDR3 DNA sequence: TGTGCCTGGAGCGAAGGGGACAGTTCCTACGAGCAGTACTTC.

The chain joins TRBV7-9 to TRBJ1-2; D perhaps matches TRBD1 (6 bases). Trimming stripped 8 bases from V and 3 bases from J, with 22 bases between. Germline V gene sequence: CDR1 SEHNR, CDR2 FQNEAQ (reference sequence). The length of the CDR3 is 16 residues. In nucleotides, the CDR3 is TGTGCCAGCCGAGGACTAGGGGGAGGGCAGCACTATGGCTACACCTTC. Translation gives CASRGLGGGQHYGYTF.

The J gene is TRBJ1-2, the V gene TRBV19, with 8 nucleotides matching TRBD1. The V gene's germline CDR1 is LNHDA and CDR2 SQIVND (reference sequence). Losses at the gene ends were 7 bases for V and 8 bases for J; bases not matched to a gene: 15. The CDR3 extends over 15 amino acids. As DNA, the CDR3 is TGTGCCAGTACCGGTCAGGGGGCCCACGTCGAGGGCTACACCTTC. This gives the protein CASTGQGAHVEGYTF.

The rearrangement joins TRBV6-4 to TRBJ2-1, with 7 bases lining up with TRBD1. Germline CDR1 and CDR2: MRHNA and SNTAGT. After removal of 3 bases from V and 9 bases from J, the junction contained 5 bases not matched to a gene. This CDR3 has 13 amino acids. This CDR3 reads CASSELSGGEQFF. Written as DNA, the CDR3 is TGTGCCAGCAGTGAACTATCAGGGGGTGAGCAGTTCTTC.

The chain uses TRBV2 and TRBJ2-4; D is ambiguous. Germline-derived CDR1 and CDR2 are SNHLY and FYNNEI. The CDR3 spans 15 residues. V was trimmed by 4 bases and J by 0 bases, leaving 10 bases between them. The CDR3 DNA reads TGTGCCAGCAGTGCGGAGACGTTAGCCAAAAACATTCAGTACTTC. It codes for CASSAETLAKNIQYF.

The chain is built from TRBV21-1 and TRBJ2-3; the table calls TRBD1, which could not be checked here. TRBV21-1 is a documented pseudogene. The CDR3 totals 13 residues. The CDR3 loop reads CARRTACTDTQYF. The CDR3 region has the DNA TGTGCCAGGAGGACAGCTTGCACAGATACGCAGTATTTT.

V and J are TRBV9 and TRBJ2-3; TRBD2 agrees at 8 bases. Germline CDR1 and CDR2: SGDLS and YYNGEE. The trim removed 0 bases at V and 3 bases at J, leaving 6 bases unmatched. The CDR3 has 16 amino acids. CDR3 in DNA: TGTGCCAGCAGCGTAGCTTCGGGGGGGGGTACAGATACGCAGTATTTT. Encoded protein: CASSVASGGGTDTQYF. Variable domain in full (rest from reference TRBV9 and TRBJ2-3): DSGVTQTPKHLITATGQRVTLRCSPRSGDLSVYWYQQSLDQGLQFLIQYYNGEERAKGNILERFSAQQFPDLHSELNLSSLELGDSALYFCASSVASGGGTDTQYFGPGTRLTVL.

The chain uses TRBV7-9 and TRBJ2-7, with 7 bases lining up with TRBD1. Losses at the gene ends were 4 bases for V and 1 base for J; bases not matched to a gene: 4. The CDR3 runs to 14 residues. Germline V gene sequence: CDR1 SEHNR, CDR2 FQNEAQ (reference sequence). The chain's CDR3 is CASSSGGSSYEQYF. The CDR3 region has the DNA TGTGCCAGCAGCTCAGGGGGTTCGTCCTACGAGCAGTACTTC.

The sample holds one count of this clone. For the CDR3, the DNA is TGTGCCAGCAGCAAATCCCTCAGGAGGGTTGGTACCTACGAGCAGTACTTC. It yields the protein CASSKSLRRVGTYEQYF. J is TRBJ2-7 and V is TRBV21-1; the table's D gene call, TRBD2, was not cross checked with the DNA. TRBV21-1 is labeled a pseudogene. This CDR3 is 17 amino acids long.

This sequence joins TRBV5-1 and TRBJ2-2; tentative D call: TRBD1 (5 bases). CDR1 is SGHRS and CDR2 is YFSETQ in the germline V gene. CDR3 length: 15 amino acids. V dropped 5 bases and J dropped 2 bases, with 13 bases sitting between them. The CDR3 DNA reads as TGCGCCAGCAGTAGTTTCCAGGGTAACACCGGGGAGCTGTTTTTT. Translated: CASSSFQGNTGELFF.

This clone was counted once. J is TRBJ2-3 and V is TRBV5-1; TRBD1 agrees at 10 bases. J gave up 3 bases and V 4 bases, and 8 bases lay outside the gene matches. This CDR3 contains 16 residues. Germline loops: CDR1 SGHRS, CDR2 YFSETQ. CDR3 sequence (DNA): TGCGCCAGCAGCCAGACAGGGGGCGGAAGAACAGATACGCAGTATTTT. Residues: CASSQTGGGRTDTQYF.

The chain has TRBV28 and TRBJ1-6, with a possible D match to TRBD1 (6 bases). Trimming took 5 bases from V and 2 from J, leaving 16 bases between them. From germline, CDR1 is MDHEN and CDR2 SYDVKM. This CDR3 has 17 residues. The CDR3 nucleotides read TGTGCCAGCAGTCGATATGGAACAGGGACCTATAATTCACCCCTCCACTTT. Protein product: CASSRYGTGTYNSPLHF.

The chain employs TRBV27 and TRBJ1-2, with 12 bases aligning to TRBD1. Germline V lookup: CDR1 MNHEY, CDR2 SMNVEV (reference sequence). V shed 6 bases, J shed 4 bases, and the junction held 3 bases outside the gene matches. The CDR3 runs 14 residues. This CDR3 reads CASSRDRGLYGYTF. DNA for the CDR3: TGTGCCAGCAGCCGGGACAGGGGGCTCTATGGCTACACCTTC.

J is TRBJ2-2 and V is TRBV6-5, with D tentatively TRBD2 (5 bases). The length of the CDR3 is 12 residues. Trimming took off 5 bases at V and 8 bases at J, with 9 bases between the two ends. Germline V gives CDR1 MNHEY, CDR2 SVGAGI. This CDR3 reads CASSRGAGELFF. In DNA, the CDR3 is TGTGCCAGCAGTCGGGGAGCAGGGGAGCTGTTTTTT.